This TCR beta chain was recovered during a study of T-cell memory formation after mild COVID-19. Across the whole study: Clustering of TCRs was largely donor specific.

TCRdb re-derived calls from the 5' RACE reads in MiXCR, one entry per CDR3 protein. The sample yields roughly 280,000 distinct CDR3 sequences, about 16% seen once. The CDR3 has 13 residues. Germline CDR1 is SQVTM and CDR2 is ANQGSEA. The V and J ends lost 1 base and 5 bases respectively, with 11 bases between them. This receptor was obtained from a man between 18 and 35 years old who had mild COVID-19 (a few samples of this study predate the infection). Cell type and time point are not known. Material: PBMCs or a T cell subset sorted from them (not recorded which). The rearrangement joins TRBV29-1 to TRBJ1-1; TRBD1 might be the D (6 bases). CDR3 sequence reads: CSVEGQAGTEAFF. DNA for the CDR3: TGCAGCGTTGAAGGACAGGCTGGTACTGAAGCTTTCTTT.